A single sample gave rise to the 17 T cell receptor beta chains below, sequenced in a study of PD-1 blockade in classical Hodgkin lymphoma. Each patient's relapse followed autologous stem cell transplantation, and brentuximab vedotin exposure varied. The assay was immunoSEQ multiplex PCR, and TCRdb's table has in-frame clones only and misses some. This table has some 100,000 clones, approximately 92% appearing once. The material sequenced was peripheral blood mononuclear cells (PBMCs), taken at baseline. Receptors originate from a human donor with classical Hodgkin lymphoma.

V is TRBV28 and J is TRBJ2-7, with 7 positions matching TRBD1. Germline CDR1 MDHEN, CDR2 SYDVKM. The CDR3 has 13 amino acids. Trimming took 5 bases from V and 5 from J; bases not matched to a gene: 6. The CDR3 DNA reads as TGTGCCAGCAGTCACAGACAGGGCCACGAGCAGTACTTC. It encodes CASSHRQGHEQYF. The variable domain in full, with the rest retrieved from reference TRBV28 and TRBJ2-7, is DVKVTQSSRYLVKRTGEKVFLECVQDMDHENMFWYRQDPGLGLRLIYFSYDVKMKEKGDIPEGYSVSREKKERFSLILESASTNQTSMYLCASSHRQGHEQYFGPGTRLTVT.

V is TRBV7-2 and J is TRBJ2-1; no clear D. This CDR3 contains 15 residues. CDR1 is SGHTA, CDR2 FQGNSA, per germline. The V end was cut by 2 bases, the J end by 10 bases, with 18 bases between. The CDR3 region has the DNA TGTGCCAGCAGCTTAAGTCTCGGTTTCAGCGAAGAGCAGTTCTTC. Protein product: CASSLSLGFSEEQFF.

This sequence joins TRBV7-2 and TRBJ2-5, with 13 bases matching TRBD2. Unmatched junction bases numbered 5, after V lost 5 bases and J lost 2 bases. CDR3 length: 16 amino acids. Germline loops: CDR1 SGHTA, CDR2 FQGNSA. The CDR3 bases are TGTGCCAGCAGCCTGGGGACTAGCGGGACACAAGAGACCCAGTACTTC. Protein product: CASSLGTSGTQETQYF.

V usage is TRBV9 and J usage is TRBJ1-1, with 8 nucleotides matching TRBD1. V gave up 2 bases and J gave up 1 base; unmatched junction bases: 4. Germline CDR1 and CDR2: SGDLS and YYNGEE. This CDR3 region has 15 residues. CDR3 in amino acids: CASSVTGTGNTEAFF. The CDR3 coding sequence is TGTGCCAGCAGCGTGACCGGGACAGGGAACACTGAAGCTTTCTTT.

V usage is TRBV28 and J usage is TRBJ1-3; 7 nucleotides line up with TRBD1. Trimming removed 2 bases from V and 0 bases from J; junction bases left unmatched: 1. Germline CDR1 MDHEN, CDR2 SYDVKM. The CDR3 spans 15 residues. The CDR3 region is CASSLRQGSGNTIYF. In DNA form, the CDR3 reads TGTGCCAGCAGTTTAAGACAGGGCTCTGGAAACACCATATATTTT.

The chain recombines TRBV5-1 with TRBJ2-5; 8 nucleotides agree with TRBD2. The CDR3 runs to 16 residues. Germline V gives CDR1 SGHRS, CDR2 YFSETQ. The trim removed 2 bases at V and 2 bases at J, leaving 8 bases unmatched. The DNA of the CDR3 is TGCGCCAGCAGCTTTGTCACAGGCGGGAGGCAAGAGACCCAGTACTTC. The encoded protein is CASSFVTGGRQETQYF. The whole variable domain, filled in from reference TRBV5-1 and TRBJ2-5, reads KAGVTQTPRYLIKTRGQQVTLSCSPISGHRSVSWYQQTPGQGLQFLFEYFSETQRNKGNFPGRFSGRQFSNSRSEMNVSTLELGDSALYLCASSFVTGGRQETQYFGPGTRLLVL.

This clone was detected only once. The CDR3 protein is CASSLRDREETQYF. The CDR3 nucleotides read TGTGCCAGCAGCTTACGGGACAGGGAAGAGACCCAGTACTTC. J is TRBJ2-5 and V is TRBV7-8; 9 bases agree with TRBD1. J gave up 3 bases and V 2 bases, and 1 base lay outside the gene matches. CDR1 and CDR2 (germline): SGHVS, FQNEAQ. This CDR3 is built from 14 residues.

V and J are TRBV7-2 and TRBJ1-2; D not resolved. Between the trimmed V and J ends, which lost 2 bases and 4 bases, there was a span of 14 bases. Germline lookup yields CDR1 SGHTA and CDR2 FQGNSA. The CDR3 loop spans 15 amino acids. CDR3 residues: CASSLLGPSPYGYTF. The CDR3 coding sequence is TGTGCCAGCAGCTTATTGGGCCCCAGCCCCTATGGCTACACCTTC. Combining the CDR3 with reference TRBV7-2 and TRBJ1-2 gives the whole variable domain GAGVSQSPSNKVTEKGKDVELRCDPISGHTALYWYRQSLGQGLEFLIYFQGNSAPDKSGLPSDRFSAERTGGSVSTLTIQRTQQEDSAVYLCASSLLGPSPYGYTFGSGTRLTVV.

CDR3 loop: CASSHGTDKGSEAFF. The CDR3 DNA follows: TGTGCCAGCAGCCATGGGACAGACAAAGGGAGTGAAGCTTTCTTT. V usage is TRBV4-2 and J usage is TRBJ1-1; 7 nucleotides match TRBD1. V lost 3 bases, J lost 7 bases, and 11 bases stayed unmatched. CDR1 is LGHNA and CDR2 is YNFKEQ in the germline V gene. The CDR3 is made up of 15 amino acids.

The chain is built from TRBV5-1 and TRBJ1-2; tentative D call: TRBD1 (6 bases). The CDR3 extends over 15 amino acids. Germline lookup yields CDR1 SGHRS and CDR2 YFSETQ. V was cut by 4 bases and J by 4 bases, with 17 bases left in between. CDR3 region: CASSEANGGGYGYTF. CDR3 in DNA: TGCGCCAGCAGCGAGGCAAACGGGGGCGGCTATGGCTACACCTTC.

J is TRBJ2-7 and V is TRBV30; the D gene is possibly TRBD1 (5 bases). The V and J ends lost 3 bases and 0 bases respectively, with 18 bases between them. Germline lookup yields CDR1 GTSNPN and CDR2 SVGIG (reference sequence). The CDR3 spans 16 residues. For the CDR3, the DNA is TGTGCCTGGAGGCCCTTGGCAGGGCTGAGCTCCTACGAGCAGTACTTC. Protein sequence: CAWRPLAGLSSYEQYF.

This clone was recorded a few times. The V call is TRBV30, the J call TRBJ1-1; no clear D gene. Trimming cost V 3 bases and J 4 bases, with 12 bases left between them. The CDR3 spans 13 residues. Germline loops: CDR1 GTSNPN, CDR2 SVGIG (reference sequence). The CDR3 nucleotides read TGTGCCTGGAGGGATTCAGGACCCACTGAAGCTTTCTTT. This codes for CAWRDSGPTEAFF.

This chain joins TRBV4-1 and TRBJ1-5, with no clear D. V lost 0 bases, J lost 1 base, and 1 base lay in between. Germline CDR1 MGHRA, CDR2 YSYEKL. CDR3 length: 13 residues. The CDR3 DNA is TGCGCCAGCAGCCAAGAAAGCAATCAGCCCCAGCATTTT. The encoded protein is CASSQESNQPQHF.

The chain is built from TRBV28 and TRBJ2-7; unclear D gene. CDR3 size: 12 residues. V was shortened by 3 bases and J by 4 bases, with 7 bases between the two germline ends. CDR1 is MDHEN and CDR2 is SYDVKM in the germline V gene. Here the CDR3 reads CASSFPGYEQYF. CDR3 DNA sequence: TGTGCCAGCAGTTTCCCCGGATACGAGCAGTACTTC.

This chain's CDR3 is CASSSPPGVNNEKLFF. The DNA for the CDR3 is TGTGCCAGTAGTTCCCCGCCGGGAGTCAATAATGAAAAACTGTTTTTT. V and J are TRBV19 and TRBJ1-4; D unresolved. The CDR3 runs to 16 residues. CDR1 is LNHDA and CDR2 is SQIVND in the germline V gene (reference sequence). V was clipped by 5 bases and J by 4 bases, with 17 bases between them.

This chain uses TRBV6-4 with TRBJ2-2, with D perhaps given as TRBD1 or TRBD2 (5 bases each). Germline CDR1 is MRHNA and CDR2 is SNTAGT. The CDR3 loop spans 14 amino acids. The V end was cut by 2 bases, the J end by 6 bases, with 10 bases between. The CDR3 region is CASSDELGAGELFF. The CDR3 DNA sequence: TGTGCCAGCAGTGACGAGTTGGGGGCCGGGGAGCTGTTTTTT.

The rearrangement links TRBV11-2 to TRBJ1-1, with TRBD1 matching over 10 bases. The germline CDR1 and CDR2 sequences are SGHAT and FQNNGV. The CDR3 is 15 amino acids. V trimming: 5 bases; J trimming: 1 base; junction bases outside the gene matches: 4. The CDR3 region is CASSPRTGGNTEAFF. As DNA, the CDR3 is TGTGCCAGCAGCCCGAGGACAGGGGGGAACACTGAAGCTTTCTTT.